Below, one T cell receptor beta chain is given with its context. This clone's antigen is unknown. No base quality information exists; no much larger clone differs at one position. The entry originates in a study of T cell responses to AZD1222 COVID-19 vaccine (dated by TCRdb to 2020 to 2022). In terms of the full investigation: AZD1222 recipients given second doses at about 4 weeks or at about 12 weeks were pooled, since spike-specific TCR depth and breadth were not found to differ between the two schedules. Trial participants were enrolled into age subgroups of 18-55, 56-69 and 70-plus years, which contained around 150, 28 and 57 TCR-sequenced participants, respectively. TCR sequencing covered fewer than 250 trial participants: 200 to 220 given two doses of AZD1222 and around 26 given two doses of MenACWY control vaccine.

The CDR3 regions of human TCRbeta chains were analyzed by immunosequencing. The paper's processing steps were these. TCRs in the repertoires were matched against a reference library of SARS-CoV-2-specific TCRs that had been generated with the MIRA antigen-specificity platform. Breadth was defined as the fraction of unique TCRs that were SARS-CoV-2-associated, and depth was defined as the fraction of total T cells that were SARS-CoV-2-associated. Each spike-specific TCR was assigned to its reactive spike region and to a CD4 or CD8 class using the MIRA data. Log10-transformed breadth and depth values were compared by one-way ANOVA with Sidak's multiple comparisons tests. As stored in TCRdb, this immuneACCESS dataset retains in-frame rearrangements with V and J assigned. A fraction of the clones does not appear; measured against another copy, unresolved V genes explain less than half of the discrepancy, and the remainder lacks a known reason. V and J calls and clone size come straight from that table; D and trimming were deduced from the DNA. For this sample there are about 140,000 clones; about 94% appear just once. 5% to 6.5% of the sample is in the top ten clones.

The paper as a whole reports these results and caveats: In the small 56-69-year group, the increase in depth fell short of significance, most likely because of low power. After two AZD1222 doses, both the breadth and the depth of spike-specific TCRs were significantly higher than at day 0 and than in MenACWY recipients. The vaccine-associated CD4 TCRs covered the entire spike protein, and the dominant responses fell in regions 160-218 and 743-854. Conclusions about previously exposed vaccinees are limited because only five to seven AZD1222 recipients were SARS-CoV-2 seropositive at baseline. No day 14 peak-response samples were available, so repertoires were characterized only after the peak T cell response. Participants were mostly white British, with more females than males. The authors suggested clonal diversity may have been underestimated. Reportedly, almost half of the unique spike-specific TCRs recognized epitopes lying outside the regions that are mutated in the B.1.351 and B.1.1.7 variants.

The sample's time point label, in plain terms: baseline before first vaccination. Samples from vaccinated people were obtained from the UK trials COV001 and COV002, which included a single-blind randomized controlled phase 2/3 trial of AZD1222 (ChAdOx1 nCoV-19) in healthy adults. Trial participant PBMC samples were collected at day 0 and day 28 after the second dose for TCRbeta chain sequencing. CDR1 and CDR2 are read off the germline V gene (reference sequence) as LGHDT and YNNKEL. Reading from cysteine to phenylalanine, the CDR3 counts 12 amino acids. CDR3 DNA is the only sequence kept; it has 36 bases, read in frame from the first base. The V end loses 2 bases and the J end loses 4 bases, and a stretch of 3 bases separates them.

This specimen was peripheral blood, taken on day 0 of AZD1222 vaccination. The rearranged chain carries TRBV3-1 (or the pseudogene TRBV3-2) and TRBJ1-3, with an unclear D gene assignment. This clonotype was sampled from an adult in good health. CDR3 reads: CASSQTGNTIYF. The DNA reads as follows: TGTGCCAGCAGCCAAACCGGAAACACCATATATTTT.